These 15 T cell receptor beta chains were all obtained from the same sample, sequenced in a study of technical replicates of blood from a few donors. The assay was immunoSEQ multiplex PCR, and TCRdb's table has in-frame clones only and misses some. The sample yields about 80,000 clones, 94% seen once. Sequencing was carried out using T cells isolated from PBMCs. These TCRs come from a human donor in good health.

This rearrangement joins TRBV11-2 to TRBJ1-1; possibly TRBD1 for D (5 bases). The CDR3 covers 15 residues. The germline CDR1 and CDR2 sequences are SGHAT and FQNNGV. Trimming took off 6 bases at V and 5 bases at J, with 19 bases between the two ends. The CDR3 is CASSPVNLKGTEAFF. The CDR3 DNA reads as TGTGCCAGCAGTCCAGTTAACCTCAAGGGGACTGAAGCTTTCTTT.

This chain connects TRBV7-9 to TRBJ2-5; D is unclear. The germline CDR1 and CDR2 sequences are SEHNR and FQNEAQ (reference sequence). V lost 5 bases and J lost 2, with 15 bases in between. This CDR3 region has 15 residues. The CDR3 protein is CASSPTLLRQETQYF. The CDR3 bases are TGTGCCAGCAGCCCGACGTTACTAAGGCAAGAGACCCAGTACTTC.

The J gene is TRBJ1-3, the V gene TRBV6-1; possibly TRBD1 for D (5 bases). CDR3 size: 14 residues. Per the germline V gene, CDR1 is MNHNS and CDR2 is SASEGT. V was clipped by 1 base and J by 4 bases, with 8 bases between them. CDR3 sequence: CASSEVGAGNTIYF. The CDR3 bases are TGTGCCAGCAGTGAAGTAGGGGCCGGAAACACCATATATTTT.

With respect to this clone: The junction departs from germline at one end; a sequencing error may be responsible. CDR3 coding DNA: TGTACCTGGAGAGGGACTTGGGGGAACACTGAAGCTTTCTTT. As protein: CTWRGTWGNTEAFF. The V gene is TRBV30, the J gene TRBJ1-1, with D possibly TRBD1 on 5 matching bases. Germline CDR1 is GTSNPN and CDR2 is SVGIG (reference sequence). The CDR3 spans 14 residues.

This clone came up once. The chain has TRBV7-5 and TRBJ1-2. TRBV7-5 is a pseudogene locus. The CDR3 spans 13 residues. CDR3 nucleotides: TGTGCCAGAAGCTTAATCAGGGAGGGAGGCTACACCTTC. As protein: CARSLIREGGYTF.

In DNA form, the CDR3 reads TGTGCCAGCAGCCCCCATGTGTACGAGCAGTACTTC. The encoded protein is CASSPHVYEQYF. The chain has TRBV11-2 and TRBJ2-7; D is ambiguous. The CDR3 spans 12 residues. The V and J ends lost 5 bases and 4 bases respectively, with 9 bases between them. In germline, CDR1 is SGHAT, CDR2 FQNNGV.

Only one count was recorded for this clone. The gene calls are TRBV30 and TRBJ1-1; the match to TRBD1 covers 8 bases. After removal of 8 bases from V and 5 bases from J, the junction contained 7 bases not matched to a gene. There are 12 residues in the CDR3. CDR1 and CDR2 (germline): GTSNPN, SVGIG (reference sequence). CDR3 residues: CAVGQGETEAFF. The CDR3 nucleotides read TGTGCCGTCGGACAGGGTGAAACTGAAGCTTTCTTT.

The rearrangement uses TRBV28 and TRBJ2-1; 7 nucleotides agree with TRBD2. V dropped 6 bases and J dropped 7; count of bases not matched to a gene: 12. From germline, CDR1 is MDHEN and CDR2 SYDVKM. The CDR3 has 15 amino acids. CDR3 loop: CASRIGGRLGNEQFF. In nucleotides, the CDR3 is TGTGCCAGCAGAATTGGCGGGAGATTAGGTAATGAGCAGTTCTTC.

This chain connects TRBV15 to TRBJ1-3, with D unclear. CDR1 and CDR2 from the germline V gene are LNHNV and YYDKDF (reference sequence). This CDR3 is 16 amino acids long. V was trimmed by 5 bases and J by 0 bases, leaving 14 bases between them. CDR3 residues: CATSVRTSSSGNTIYF. In DNA, the CDR3 is TGTGCCACCAGCGTTCGGACTTCTAGCTCTGGAAACACCATATATTTT.

CDR3 in DNA: TGTGCCAGCAGCTTCCGGGACTCCACCTACAATGAGCAGTTCTTC. Amino acids: CASSFRDSTYNEQFF. The chain combines TRBV11-2 with TRBJ2-1; D perhaps matches TRBD2 (6 bases). Germline values: CDR1 SGHAT, CDR2 FQNNGV. This CDR3 contains 15 residues. V lost 3 bases and J lost 2, with 11 bases in between. The full variable domain, its missing parts supplied by reference TRBV11-2 and TRBJ2-1, is EAGVAQSPRYKIIEKRQSVAFWCNPISGHATLYWYQQILGQGPKLLIQFQNNGVVDDSQLPKDRFSAERLKGVDSTLKIQPAKLEDSAVYLCASSFRDSTYNEQFFGPGTRLTVL.

The chain is built from TRBV11-2 and TRBJ1-5; D is perhaps TRBD1 (5 bases). From germline, CDR1 is SGHAT and CDR2 FQNNGV. V was pared by 5 bases and J by 0 bases, with 11 bases between. CDR3 length equals 15 residues. CDR3 in DNA: TGTGCCAGCAGCCAGGGATGGCCTAGCAATCAGCCCCAGCATTTT. Protein sequence: CASSQGWPSNQPQHF.

The chain joins TRBV27 to TRBJ2-3; 13 bases agree with TRBD2. Germline V gene sequence: CDR1 MNHEY, CDR2 SMNVEV (reference sequence). The CDR3 spans 17 residues. The V and J ends lost 2 bases and 4 bases, in that order; junction bases with no gene match: 6. The DNA for the CDR3 is TGTGCCAGCAGTTTAGTACTAGCGGGAGGGGGTGCAGATACGCAGTATTTT. Amino acid sequence: CASSLVLAGGGADTQYF.

The chain links TRBV5-1 to TRBJ1-2; D is ambiguous. Trimming took 4 bases from V and 9 from J, leaving 16 bases between them. From germline, CDR1 is SGHRS and CDR2 YFSETQ. The CDR3 covers 13 residues. In nucleotides, the CDR3 is TGCGCCAGCAGCCCGCCGGCGAGGCTTCGCTACACCTTC. Translated, it gives CASSPPARLRYTF.

The J gene is TRBJ1-3, the V gene TRBV6-1, with no clear D. This CDR3 spans 14 amino acids. V lost 6 bases to trimming and J lost 0 bases, with 9 bases between them. Germline lookup yields CDR1 MNHNS and CDR2 SASEGT. DNA for the CDR3: TGTGCCAGCAGCACAGCTTACTCTGGAAACACCATATATTTT. Protein sequence: CASSTAYSGNTIYF.

This chain connects TRBV13 to TRBJ2-5; the match to TRBD2 covers 8 bases. The CDR3 has 17 amino acids. CDR1 is PRHDT, CDR2 FYEKMQ, per germline (reference sequence). The junction had 12 bases not matched to a gene; V was cut back by 5 bases and J by 1 base. The CDR3 here is CASSEETSGTFQETQYF. In nucleotides, the CDR3 is TGTGCCAGCAGCGAAGAAACTAGCGGAACGTTCCAAGAGACCCAGTACTTC. Supplemented by reference TRBV13 and TRBJ2-5, the full variable domain reads AAGVIQSPRHLIKEKRETATLKCYPIPRHDTVYWYQQGPGQDPQFLISFYEKMQSDKGSIPDRFSAQQFSDYHSELNMSSLELGDSALYFCASSEETSGTFQETQYFGPGTRLLVL.